These 20 T cell receptor beta chains were sequenced from one sample in a study of T cell repertoires in urothelial bladder cancer. Data came from immunoSEQ multiplex PCR; TCRdb stores just in-frame clones and leaves some out. This table holds 750 to 950 clones, around 70% found once. Sequenced: tumor-infiltrating cells from bladder cancer. These receptors all come from a human donor with urothelial carcinoma.

V gene TRBV7-2 combines with J gene TRBJ2-5; D is unclear. There are 12 residues in the CDR3. Germline lookup yields CDR1 SGHTA and CDR2 FQGNSA. V was pared by 4 bases and J by 2 bases, with 5 bases between. CDR3 region: CASSSYQETQYF. The CDR3 DNA reads TGTGCCAGCAGCTCTTATCAAGAGACCCAGTACTTC.

This sequence joins TRBV5-4 and TRBJ1-2; D gene unclear. Germline V CDR1 and CDR2: SGHNT, YYREEE (reference sequence). Trimming pared 4 bases from V and 8 bases from J, leaving 21 bases between. CDR3 size: 15 residues. CDR3 in DNA: TGTGCCAGCAGCCCCGGGGAGGGAAGTTTTGTCGGCTACACCTTC. Encoded protein: CASSPGEGSFVGYTF.

The chain couples TRBV9 to TRBJ1-2, with a possible D match to TRBD1 (6 bases). The V gene's germline CDR1 is SGDLS and CDR2 YYNGEE. The CDR3 has 12 amino acids. V gave up 7 bases and J gave up 6 bases, with 13 bases separating them. CDR3 amino acids: CASHVAGDGYTF. For the CDR3, the DNA is TGTGCCAGCCACGTAGCAGGGGATGGCTACACCTTC.

This chain links TRBV5-6 with TRBJ2-3; D unclear. Trimming took 0 bases from V and 0 from J, leaving 2 bases between them. The CDR3 extends over 13 amino acids. Germline V CDR1 and CDR2: SGHDT, YYEEEE. CDR3 residues: CASSLGSTDTQYF. Here the CDR3 DNA reads TGTGCCAGCAGCTTGGGTAGCACAGATACGCAGTATTTT. Together with reference TRBV5-6 and TRBJ2-3, the CDR3 gives the full variable domain: DAGVTQSPTHLIKTRGQQVTLRCSPKSGHDTVSWYQQALGQGPQFIFQYYEEEERQRGNFPDRFSGHQFPNYSSELNVNALLLGDSALYLCASSLGSTDTQYFGPGTRLTVL.

This clone has only one observation. The V and J genes are TRBV27 and TRBJ1-5; TRBD1 is a possible D gene (6 bases). The CDR3 runs to 18 residues. The V gene's germline CDR1 is MNHEY and CDR2 SMNVEV (reference sequence). V shed 2 bases and J shed 2 bases, with 19 bases lying between them. For the CDR3, the DNA is TGTGCCAGCAGTTTAAACGGTTGGGACGAGGGGGGCAATCAGCCCCAGCATTTT. Encoded protein: CASSLNGWDEGGNQPQHF.

V gene TRBV6-6 combines with J gene TRBJ1-1, with 8 bases matching TRBD1. CDR3 length: 14 residues. Germline loops: CDR1 MNHNY, CDR2 SVGAGI (reference sequence). Germline trimming cut 5 bases from V and 0 bases from J; bases unmatched to any gene: 2. This chain's CDR3 is CASSPGGVNTEAFF. For the CDR3, the DNA is TGTGCCAGCAGTCCAGGGGGCGTGAACACTGAAGCTTTCTTT.

With respect to this clone: Other DNA sequences in the sample encode the same CDR3. The chain employs TRBV7-9 and TRBJ2-7; D not resolved. The germline V gene encodes CDR1 SEHNR and CDR2 FQNEAQ (reference sequence). Between the trimmed V and J ends, which lost 2 bases and 7 bases, there was a span of 6 bases. The CDR3 sequence is 11 residues long. CDR3 sequence (DNA): TGTGCCAGCAGCTTAAAGGGAGAGCAGTACTTC. This translates into CASSLKGEQYF.

The genes are TRBV15 and TRBJ1-2; 8 bases align to TRBD1. CDR1 and CDR2 (germline): LNHNV, YYDKDF (reference sequence). With V trimmed by 0 bases and J by 4 bases, 16 bases remained unmatched. The CDR3 is 19 residues long. CDR3: CATSRESNTGTGGGYGYTF. The CDR3, as DNA: TGTGCCACCAGCAGAGAATCAAATACCGGGACAGGCGGGGGCTATGGCTACACCTTC.

V is TRBV13 and J is TRBJ2-1; the match to TRBD2 covers 10 bases. V trimming: 5 bases; J trimming: 3 bases; junction bases outside the gene matches: 4. This CDR3 comprises 15 residues. Germline CDR1 reads PRHDT; CDR2 reads FYEKMQ (reference sequence). The CDR3 region is CASSPRTSGYNEQFF. CDR3 DNA sequence: TGTGCCAGCAGCCCACGGACTAGCGGCTACAATGAGCAGTTCTTC.

This chain uses TRBV27 with TRBJ1-5; D ambiguous. The V end was cut by 7 bases, the J end by 2 bases, with 15 bases between. This CDR3 region has 15 residues. Germline V gene data show CDR1 as MNHEY and CDR2 as SMNVEV (reference sequence). The CDR3 sequence: CASTPVAEGNQPQHF. For the CDR3, the DNA is TGTGCCAGCACCCCAGTTGCGGAGGGCAATCAGCCCCAGCATTTT.

The chain is built from TRBV2 and TRBJ2-5; unclear D gene. In germline, CDR1 is SNHLY, CDR2 FYNNEI. The CDR3 runs to 14 residues. Deletions cut 3 bases from V and 2 bases from J, with 10 bases between. CDR3 sequence (DNA): TGTGCCAGCAGTGATTCTGAGGTTCAAGAGACCCAGTACTTC. Protein product: CASSDSEVQETQYF.

This clone has a handful of counts. This sequence joins TRBV10-3 and TRBJ2-7, with TRBD1 as a possible D gene (6 bases). Germline CDR1 is ENHRY and CDR2 is SYGVKD. Trimming cost V 0 bases and J 3 bases, with 18 bases left between them. The CDR3 runs 17 residues. The DNA of the CDR3 is TGTGCCATCAGTGAGTCGGGGGCAGGGGCTTTGCTCTACGAGCAGTACGTC. Amino acids: CAISESGAGALLYEQYV.

The CDR3 DNA reads TGTGCCAGCAGCTTACCCCAGGGGCGGAGGAATGGCTACACCTTC. It translates to CASSLPQGRRNGYTF. The rearrangement uses TRBV11-2 and TRBJ1-2, with D possibly being TRBD1 (6 bases). The V gene's germline CDR1 is SGHAT and CDR2 FQNNGV. Trimming stripped 2 bases from V and 6 bases from J, with 16 bases between. This CDR3 is 15 amino acids long.

This chain uses TRBV11-3 with TRBJ2-7, with D possibly TRBD1 on 6 matching bases. The CDR3 runs to 16 residues. CDR1 is SGHNT and CDR2 is YENEEA in the germline V gene. V lost 5 bases and J 4 bases, leaving 21 bases between the germline ends. The CDR3 here is CASSLMTGPITYEQYF. CDR3 sequence (DNA): TGTGCCAGCAGCCTGATGACAGGACCAATTACTTACGAGCAGTACTTC.

This clone has only one observation. V usage is TRBV19 and J usage is TRBJ2-3; 11 bases align to TRBD1. The CDR3 loop spans 17 amino acids. The V gene's germline CDR1 is LNHDA and CDR2 SQIVND (reference sequence). V gave up 5 bases and J gave up 0 bases; unmatched junction bases: 7. The CDR3 coding sequence is TGTGCCAGTAGTGCCGGGACAGGGGGTACTAGCACAGATACGCAGTATTTT. Its translation: CASSAGTGGTSTDTQYF.

The chain carries TRBV2 and TRBJ2-7; 12 nucleotides align to TRBD2. This CDR3 is 15 amino acids long. CDR1 and CDR2 from the germline V gene are SNHLY and FYNNEI. The junction had 9 bases not matched to a gene; V was cut back by 6 bases and J by 6 bases. The CDR3 reads CASREVLAGGPEQYF. CDR3 nucleotide sequence: TGTGCCAGCAGGGAGGTACTAGCGGGAGGACCCGAGCAGTACTTC. Full variable domain (outside the CDR3, taken from reference TRBV2 and TRBJ2-7): EPEVTQTPSHQVTQMGQEVILRCVPISNHLYFYWYRQILGQKVEFLVSFYNNEISEKSEIFDDQFSVERPDGSNFTLKIRSTKLEDSAMYFCASREVLAGGPEQYFGPGTRLTVT.

CDR3 nucleotides: TGTGCCAGCAGTGCCTCGACCGGGACAGGCTACAATGAGCAGTTCTTC. This encodes CASSASTGTGYNEQFF. The chain combines TRBV27 with TRBJ2-1, with 8 nucleotides matching TRBD1. The V and J ends lost 5 bases and 3 bases, in that order; junction bases with no gene match: 9. The CDR3 is 16 residues long. Germline CDR1 and CDR2: MNHEY and SMNVEV (reference sequence).

The V call is TRBV7-8, the J call TRBJ2-7, with D unresolved. V lost 0 bases, J lost 2 bases, and 17 bases lay in between. Germline CDR1 reads SGHVS; CDR2 reads FQNEAQ. This CDR3 is 17 amino acids long. In DNA, the CDR3 is TGTGCCAGCAGCTTAGCGATGAACCCCCCCGGAGCCTACGAGCAGTACGTC. This translates into CASSLAMNPPGAYEQYV.

CDR3 sequence: CATSSRGPRANYGYTF. The CDR3 bases are TGTGCCACCAGCAGTCGCGGGCCGAGAGCTAACTATGGCTACACCTTC. This chain connects TRBV15 to TRBJ1-2; D not resolved. This CDR3 has 16 residues. V was clipped by 3 bases and J by 0 bases, with 14 bases between them. Germline loops: CDR1 LNHNV, CDR2 YYDKDF (reference sequence). The full variable domain, in which reference TRBV15 and TRBJ1-2 provide the parts outside the CDR3, is DAMVIQNPRYQVTQFGKPVTLSCSQTLNHNVMYWYQQKSSQAPKLLFHYYDKDFNNEADTPDNFQSRRPNTSFCFLDIRSPGLGDTAMYLCATSSRGPRANYGYTFGSGTRLTVV.

A single count supports this clone. The rearrangement links TRBV10-2 to TRBJ1-1; possible D gene TRBD1, 5 bases. V dropped 0 bases and J dropped 4 bases, with 12 bases sitting between them. The CDR3 has 15 residues. The V gene's germline CDR1 is WSHSY and CDR2 SAAADI. As DNA, the CDR3 is TGCGCCAGCAGTGAGTCGGCGGGGCTCCCCACTGAAGCTTTCTTT. Translating gives CASSESAGLPTEAFF.